This is a list of T cell receptor beta chains from one sample in a study of prognosis after radiotherapy for stage I lung cancer. TCRdb independently ran MiXCR on the multiplex PCR reads; one entry per CDR3 protein. Of about 17,000 distinct CDR3 sequences listed, approximately 28% are singletons. The sample in question was PBMCs, obtained before or after stereotactic body radiation therapy (not recorded which). These receptors all come from a donor aged 50 or older with non-small cell lung cancer. Both conserved end residues are part of each CDR3. D genes are given only for firm matches. Clone size is not always given. Where it is, it says once, few, many or a class for expanded clones.

>medium-sized|12|TRBJ2-7|NA|TRBV28
TGTGCCAGCAGTTCCCCTAGCAGCCAGCAGTACTTC
CASSSPSSQQYF
>medium-sized|15|TRBJ1-2|NA|TRBV6-1
TGTGCCAGCAGCTCTGGGACCGTTGGGTACTATGGCTACACCTTC
CASSSGTVGYYGYTF
>many|13|TRBJ1-5|NA|TRBV20-1
TGCAGTGCTAGTTTGGCAGGGAATCAGCCCCAGCATTTT
CSASLAGNQPQHF
>NA|15|TRBJ1-6|TRBD1|TRBV6-1
TGTGACAGCAGCTTTTCGGGACAGAGGAATTTACCCCTCCACTTT
CDSSFSGQRNLPLHF
>NA|16|TRBJ2-7|TRBD1|TRBV6-5
TGTGCCAGCAGTTACTCCCGACAGGGGTCAATCTACGAGCAGTACTTC
CASSYSRQGSIYEQYF
>many|14|TRBJ2-7|NA|TRBV5-5
TGTGCCAGCAGCTTGGTCCTAGCCGCCTACGAGCAGTACTTC
CASSLVLAAYEQYF
>many|14|TRBJ1-1|TRBD1|TRBV6-7
TGTGCCAGCAGACCAGGGGGCGTGAACACTGAAGCTTTCTTT
CASRPGGVNTEAFF
>many|14|TRBJ2-5|TRBD2|TRBV20-1
TGCAGTGCTAGAGGCGGGAGCTTCCAAGAGACCCAGTACTTC
CSARGGSFQETQYF
>NA|14|TRBJ2-5|NA|TRBV28
TGTGCCAGCAGTGGAGGGGGGTGGGCCAAGACCCAGTACTTC
CASSGGGWAKTQYF
>many|14|TRBJ2-5|TRBD1|TRBV5-1
TGCGCCAGCAGATTCGACAGGGGAGGAGAGACCCAGTACTTC
CASRFDRGGETQYF
>many|16|TRBJ2-4|TRBD2|TRBV10-3
TGTGCCATCAGTGGGACTAGCGGGAGGGCCTATAATATTCGGTTCTTC
CAISGTSGRAYNIRFF
>many|14|TRBJ1-5|TRBD1|TRBV30
TGTGCCTGGAGGTCAGGGGGCCACACTCAGCCCCAGCATTTT
CAWRSGGHTQPQHF
>many|15|TRBJ2-1|TRBD2|TRBV5-6
TGTGCCAGCAGCTTTGGTAGCGGGAGGGCCGGTGAGCAGTTCTTC
CASSFGSGRAGEQFF
>many|16|TRBJ1-5|NA|TRBV11-2
TGTGCCAGCAGCCTGAGGATTGGGCAGGGCAATCAGCCCCAGCATTTT
CASSLRIGQGNQPQHF
>NA|16|TRBJ2-7|NA|TRBV24-1
TGTGCCACCAGTGATTTCTACGGGGGTTACTACAATGAGCAGTACTTC
CATSDFYGGYYNEQYF
>many|13|TRBJ1-1|NA|TRBV7-9
TGTGCCAGCAGCTTAGATCGCGACACTGAAGCTTTCTTT
CASSLDRDTEAFF
>many|14|TRBJ2-7|NA|TRBV6-1
TGTGCCAGCAGCCCCGACAGAGTCTCCTACGAGCAGTACTTC
CASSPDRVSYEQYF
>many|17|TRBJ2-1|NA|TRBV19
TGTGCCAGTAGTATAGATCGGGCTACTAGCTCCTACAATGAGCAGTTCTTC
CASSIDRATSSYNEQFF
>medium-sized|14|TRBJ2-7|TRBD1|TRBV27
TGTGCCAGCCGCCCACAGGGGTTCTCCTACGAGCAGTACTTC
CASRPQGFSYEQYF
>NA|20|TRBJ2-3|TRBD1|TRBV28
TGTGCCAGCAGTCCCTTTGTACCGGGATGGGGACAGAAACGCACAGATACGCAGTATTTT
CASSPFVPGWGQKRTDTQYF
>NA|14|TRBJ1-1|TRBD1|TRBV20-1
TGCAGCGCTTGGTCCCAGGGGGGCCACACTGAAGCTTTCTTT
CSAWSQGGHTEAFF
>NA|17|TRBJ2-2|TRBD2|TRBV5-6
TGTTCCAGCAGCTTGGGACCACTAGCGGGAGTCACCGGGGAGCTGGTTTTT
CSSSLGPLAGVTGELVF
>many|13|TRBJ2-7|NA|TRBV11-2
TGTGCCAGCAGCTTAGAACGGCCCTACGAGCAGTACTTC
CASSLERPYEQYF
>many|14|TRBJ1-2|TRBD1|TRBV7-8
TGTGCCAGCAACAAAAACAGGGGAGGGGATGGCTACACCTTC
CASNKNRGGDGYTF
>many|12|TRBJ2-7|TRBD1|TRBV3-1
TGTGCCAGCAGCCGACAGGGCTACGAGCAGTACTTC
CASSRQGYEQYF
>many|14|TRBJ2-5|NA|TRBV24-1
TGTGCCACCAGTGAAACGCAGTACCAAGAGACCCAGTACTTC
CATSETQYQETQYF